The next 3 T cell receptor beta chains were all read from a single sample in a study of CD8+CD57+ T cells in acquired aplastic anemia. Profiles of TCR beta VDJ and CDR3 were generated from a genomic DNA template. TCRdb analysed the reads with MiXCR anew, one entry per CDR3 protein. In the table there are about 210,000 distinct CDR3 sequences, roughly 57% of which are singletons. Sequencing input: sorted CD4+, CD8+, or CD8+CD57+ T cells (not recorded which) from PBMCs. These receptors were collected from a human donor in good health.

J is TRBJ2-3 and V is TRBV7-4; possibly TRBD1 for D (6 bases). Germline V gives CDR1 SGHVT, CDR2 SQSDAQ. This CDR3 region has 15 residues. The V gene lost 5 bases and the J gene lost 0 bases, with 12 bases spanning the gap. CDR3 residues: CASSPGQRSTDTQYF. The DNA for the CDR3 is TGTGCCAGCAGCCCCGGACAGAGGAGCACAGATACGCAGTATTTT.

This clonotype has at least ten counts. This chain joins TRBV6-6 and TRBJ2-7; possible D gene TRBD2, 6 bases. Trimming took off 4 bases at V and 3 bases at J, with 31 bases between the two ends. This CDR3 region has 20 residues. Germline loops: CDR1 MNHNY, CDR2 SVGAGI (reference sequence). The CDR3 DNA follows: TGTGCCAGCAGTTGGGGCCACGGGAGTGAAGGTGGTCTCTTTGGCTACGAGCAGTACTTC. Its protein product is CASSWGHGSEGGLFGYEQYF.

The V call is TRBV7-8, the J call TRBJ1-1, with D tentatively TRBD1 (5 bases). The CDR3 sequence is 14 residues long. Germline assignment: CDR1 SGHVS and CDR2 FQNEAQ. Trimming took off 4 bases at V and 5 bases at J, with 14 bases between the two ends. This CDR3 reads CASSSQAASTEAFF. CDR3 nucleotides: TGTGCCAGCAGCTCACAGGCGGCGAGTACTGAAGCTTTCTTT.